This T cell receptor beta chain was sequenced during a study of T cell responses to AZD1222 COVID-19 vaccine. Whether given at about 4 or about 12 weeks, second doses were pooled. TCRdb's table, derived via immunoSEQ multiplex PCR, lists solely in-frame clones and lacks some. Of about 160,000 clones in the sample, about 90% were seen once. Trimming pared 5 bases from V and 8 bases from J, leaving 19 bases between. This CDR3 spans 14 amino acids. CDR1 and CDR2 (germline): SGHRS, YFSETQ. Study observations and caveats: White British people made up most donors, females outnumbered males, and clonal diversity was possibly underestimated. Spike-specific TCRs gained breadth and depth after people received two AZD1222 doses. Nearly half of the spike-specific TCRs reportedly recognize variant regions that carry no mutations.

A word on this clone: Its antigen is still unknown.

This TCR derives from an adult who received the AZD1222 COVID-19 vaccine. This chain links TRBV5-1 with TRBJ1-1; D perhaps matches TRBD1 (5 bases). The sequences come from peripheral blood, collected 28 days after the second AZD1222 dose. DNA of the CDR3: TGCGCCAGCAGAGATGGGGACGCCGGCCCGGAAGCTTTCTTT. This codes for CASRDGDAGPEAFF. Together with reference TRBV5-1 and TRBJ1-1, the CDR3 gives the full variable domain: KAGVTQTPRYLIKTRGQQVTLSCSPISGHRSVSWYQQTPGQGLQFLFEYFSETQRNKGNFPGRFSGRQFSNSRSEMNVSTLELGDSALYLCASRDGDAGPEAFFGQGTRLTVV.